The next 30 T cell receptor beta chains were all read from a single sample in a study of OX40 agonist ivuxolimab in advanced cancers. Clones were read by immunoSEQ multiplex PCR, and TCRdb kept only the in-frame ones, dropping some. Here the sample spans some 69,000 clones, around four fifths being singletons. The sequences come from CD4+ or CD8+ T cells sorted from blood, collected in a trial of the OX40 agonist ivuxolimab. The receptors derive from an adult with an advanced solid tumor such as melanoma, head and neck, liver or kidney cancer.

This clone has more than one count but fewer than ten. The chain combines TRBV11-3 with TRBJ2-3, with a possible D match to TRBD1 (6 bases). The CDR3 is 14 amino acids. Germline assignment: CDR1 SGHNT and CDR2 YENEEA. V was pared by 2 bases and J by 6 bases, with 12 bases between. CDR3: CASSLRTGFDTQYF. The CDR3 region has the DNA TGTGCCAGCAGCTTAAGAACAGGGTTTGATACGCAGTATTTT. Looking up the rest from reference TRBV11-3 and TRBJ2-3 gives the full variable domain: EAGVVQSPRYKIIEKKQPVAFWCNPISGHNTLYWYLQNLGQGPELLIRYENEEAVDDSQLPKDRFSAERLKGVDSTLKIQPAELGDSAVYLCASSLRTGFDTQYFGPGTRLTVL.

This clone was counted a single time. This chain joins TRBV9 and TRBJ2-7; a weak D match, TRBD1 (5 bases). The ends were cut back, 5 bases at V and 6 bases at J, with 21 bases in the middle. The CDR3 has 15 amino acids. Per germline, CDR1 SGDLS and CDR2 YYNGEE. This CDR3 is CASSPGSTVSREQYF. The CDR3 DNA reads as TGTGCCAGCAGTCCAGGGTCGACAGTCTCTCGCGAGCAGTACTTC.

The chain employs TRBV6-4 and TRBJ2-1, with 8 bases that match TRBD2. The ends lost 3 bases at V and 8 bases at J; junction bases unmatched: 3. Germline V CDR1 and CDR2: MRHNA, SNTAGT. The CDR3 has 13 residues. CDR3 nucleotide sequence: TGTGCCAGCAGTGAAGCGGGAGCGCATGAGCAGTTCTTC. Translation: CASSEAGAHEQFF.

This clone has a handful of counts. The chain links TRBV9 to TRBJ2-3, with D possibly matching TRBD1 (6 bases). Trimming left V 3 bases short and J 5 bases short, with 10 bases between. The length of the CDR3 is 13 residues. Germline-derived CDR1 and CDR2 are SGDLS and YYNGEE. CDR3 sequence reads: CASSGQVRDTQYF. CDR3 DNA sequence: TGTGCCAGCAGCGGACAGGTTCGAGATACGCAGTATTTT.

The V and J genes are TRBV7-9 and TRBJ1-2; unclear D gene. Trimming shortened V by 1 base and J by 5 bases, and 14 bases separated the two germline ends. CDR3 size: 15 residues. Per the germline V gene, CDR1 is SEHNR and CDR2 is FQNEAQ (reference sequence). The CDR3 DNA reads TGTGCCAGCAGCTTAGAAGACTGGGATCTTTATGGCTACACCTTC. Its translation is CASSLEDWDLYGYTF.

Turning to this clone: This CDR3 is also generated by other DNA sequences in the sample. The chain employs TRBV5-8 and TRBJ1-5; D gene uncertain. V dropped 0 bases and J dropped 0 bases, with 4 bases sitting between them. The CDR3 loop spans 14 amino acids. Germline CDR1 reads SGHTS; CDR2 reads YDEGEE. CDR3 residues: CASSLEASNQPQHF. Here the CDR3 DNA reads TGTGCCAGCAGCTTGGAAGCTAGCAATCAGCCCCAGCATTTT.

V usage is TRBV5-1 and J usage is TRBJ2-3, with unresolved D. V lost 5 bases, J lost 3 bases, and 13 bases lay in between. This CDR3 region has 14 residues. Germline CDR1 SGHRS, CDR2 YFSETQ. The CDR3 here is CASSLGEGTDTQYF. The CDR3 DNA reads TGCGCCAGCAGTCTTGGAGAAGGAACAGATACGCAGTATTTT.

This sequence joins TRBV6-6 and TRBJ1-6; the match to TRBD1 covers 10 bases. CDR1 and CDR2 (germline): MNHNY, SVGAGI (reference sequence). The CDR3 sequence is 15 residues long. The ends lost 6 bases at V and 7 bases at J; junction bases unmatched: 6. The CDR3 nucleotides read TGTGCCAGCAGGACCGGGACAGGGGACAATTCACCCCTCCACTTT. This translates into CASRTGTGDNSPLHF.

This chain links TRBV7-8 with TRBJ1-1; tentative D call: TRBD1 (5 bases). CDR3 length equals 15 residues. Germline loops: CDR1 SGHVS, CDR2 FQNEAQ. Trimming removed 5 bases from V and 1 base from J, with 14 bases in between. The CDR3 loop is CASSPGGQANTEAFF. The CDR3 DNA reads TGTGCCAGCAGCCCTGGGGGTCAGGCGAACACTGAAGCTTTCTTT.

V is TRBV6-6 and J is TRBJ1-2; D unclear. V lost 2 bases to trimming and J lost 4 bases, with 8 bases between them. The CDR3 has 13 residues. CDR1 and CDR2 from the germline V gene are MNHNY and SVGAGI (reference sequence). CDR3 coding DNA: TGTGCCAGCAGTTACGAAAAAAGCTATGGCTACACCTTC. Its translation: CASSYEKSYGYTF.

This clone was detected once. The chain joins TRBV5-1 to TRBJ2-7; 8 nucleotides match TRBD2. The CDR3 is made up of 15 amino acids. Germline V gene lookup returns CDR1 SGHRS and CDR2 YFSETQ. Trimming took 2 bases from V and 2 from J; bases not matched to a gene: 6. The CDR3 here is CASSFIPGLAYEQYF. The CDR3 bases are TGCGCCAGCAGCTTTATCCCGGGACTAGCCTACGAGCAGTACTTC.

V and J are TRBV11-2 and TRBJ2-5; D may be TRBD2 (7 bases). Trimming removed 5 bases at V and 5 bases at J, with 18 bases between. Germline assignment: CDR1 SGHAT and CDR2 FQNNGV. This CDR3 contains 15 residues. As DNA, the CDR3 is TGTGCCAGCAGCCTGGGGGGGCGTTACGAGGAGACCCAGTACTTC. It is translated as CASSLGGRYEETQYF.

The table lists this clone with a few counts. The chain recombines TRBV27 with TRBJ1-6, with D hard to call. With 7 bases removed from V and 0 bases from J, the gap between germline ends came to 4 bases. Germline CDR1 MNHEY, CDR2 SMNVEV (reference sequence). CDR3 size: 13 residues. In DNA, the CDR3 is TGTGCCAGCAAGGGCTCCTATAATTCACCCCTCCACTTT. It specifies CASKGSYNSPLHF.

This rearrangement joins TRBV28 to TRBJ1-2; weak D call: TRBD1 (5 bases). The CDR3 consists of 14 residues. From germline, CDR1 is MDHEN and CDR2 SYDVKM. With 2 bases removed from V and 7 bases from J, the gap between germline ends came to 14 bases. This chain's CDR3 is CASSLLGRVGGYTF. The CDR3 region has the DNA TGTGCCAGCAGTTTACTGGGCAGGGTAGGTGGCTACACCTTC.

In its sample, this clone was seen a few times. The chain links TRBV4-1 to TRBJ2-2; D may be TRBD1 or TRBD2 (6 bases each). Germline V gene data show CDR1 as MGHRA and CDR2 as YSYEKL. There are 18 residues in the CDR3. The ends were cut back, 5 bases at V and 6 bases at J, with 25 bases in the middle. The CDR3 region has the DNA TGCGCCAGCAGCTCGCCAGGACGACAGCGGAGGGGGGCCGGGGAGCTGTTTTTT. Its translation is CASSSPGRQRRGAGELFF.

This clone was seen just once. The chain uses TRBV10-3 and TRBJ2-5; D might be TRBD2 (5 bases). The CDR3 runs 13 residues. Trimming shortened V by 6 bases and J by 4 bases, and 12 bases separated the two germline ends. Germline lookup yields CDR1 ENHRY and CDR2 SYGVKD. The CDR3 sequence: CAISPSGSETQYF. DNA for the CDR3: TGTGCCATCAGCCCTTCGGGATCAGAGACCCAGTACTTC.

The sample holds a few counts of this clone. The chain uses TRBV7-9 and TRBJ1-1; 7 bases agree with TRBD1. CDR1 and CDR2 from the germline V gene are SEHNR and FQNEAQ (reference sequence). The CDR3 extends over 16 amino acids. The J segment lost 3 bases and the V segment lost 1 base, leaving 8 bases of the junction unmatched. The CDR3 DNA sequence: TGTGCCAGCAGCTTAGGCTTGACAGGGATGGACACTGAAGCTTTCTTT. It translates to CASSLGLTGMDTEAFF.

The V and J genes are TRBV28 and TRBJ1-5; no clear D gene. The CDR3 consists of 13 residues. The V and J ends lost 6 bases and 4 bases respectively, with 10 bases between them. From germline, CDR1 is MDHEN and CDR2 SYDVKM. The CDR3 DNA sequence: TGTGCCAGCAGACGAAGCTTAAATCAGCCCCAGCATTTT. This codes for CASRRSLNQPQHF.

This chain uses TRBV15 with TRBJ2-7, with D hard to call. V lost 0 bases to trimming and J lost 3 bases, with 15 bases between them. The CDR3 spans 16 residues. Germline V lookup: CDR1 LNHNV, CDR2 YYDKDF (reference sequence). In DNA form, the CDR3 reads TGTGCCACCAGCAGAGATCGGAGTCTAGACCTCTACGAGCAGTACTTC. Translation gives CATSRDRSLDLYEQYF.

This CDR3 is CASSPRDRHTQYF. For the CDR3, the DNA is TGTGCCAGCAGCCCCAGGGACAGACATACGCAGTATTTT. The chain couples TRBV5-4 to TRBJ2-3, with 7 bases that match TRBD1. This CDR3 spans 13 amino acids. Germline V gene data show CDR1 as SGHNT and CDR2 as YYREEE (reference sequence). V trimming: 4 bases; J trimming: 7 bases; junction bases outside the gene matches: 6.

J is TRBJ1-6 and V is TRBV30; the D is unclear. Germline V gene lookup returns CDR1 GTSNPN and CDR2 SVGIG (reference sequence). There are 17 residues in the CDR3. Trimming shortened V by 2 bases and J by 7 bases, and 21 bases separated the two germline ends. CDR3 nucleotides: TGTGCCTGGAGTCCTTCCCCCTCGCCAGTCGAGAATTCACCCCTCCACTTT. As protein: CAWSPSPSPVENSPLHF. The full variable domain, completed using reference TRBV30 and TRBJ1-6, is SQTIHQWPATLVQPVGSPLSLECTVEGTSNPNLYWYRQAAGRGLQLLFYSVGIGQISSEVPQNLSASRPQDRQFILSSKKLLLSDSGFYLCAWSPSPSPVENSPLHFGNGTRLTVT.

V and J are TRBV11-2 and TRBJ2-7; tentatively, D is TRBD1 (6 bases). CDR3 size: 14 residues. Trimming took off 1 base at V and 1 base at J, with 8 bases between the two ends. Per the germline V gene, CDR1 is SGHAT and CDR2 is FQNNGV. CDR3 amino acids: CASSLVQGSYEQYF. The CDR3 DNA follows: TGTGCCAGCAGCTTAGTACAGGGTTCCTACGAGCAGTACTTC.

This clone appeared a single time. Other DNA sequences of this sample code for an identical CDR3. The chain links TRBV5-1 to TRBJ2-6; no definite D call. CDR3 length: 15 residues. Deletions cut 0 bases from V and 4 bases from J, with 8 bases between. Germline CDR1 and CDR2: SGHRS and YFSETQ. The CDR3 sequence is CASSLGPSGANVLTF. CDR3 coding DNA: TGCGCCAGCAGCTTGGGGCCTTCAGGGGCCAACGTCCTGACTTTC.

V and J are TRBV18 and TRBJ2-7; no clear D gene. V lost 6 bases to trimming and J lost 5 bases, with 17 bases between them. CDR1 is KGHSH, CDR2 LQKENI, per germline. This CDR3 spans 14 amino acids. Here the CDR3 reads CASSPARGPHEQYF. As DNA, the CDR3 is TGTGCCAGCTCTCCTGCGAGAGGTCCCCACGAGCAGTACTTC.

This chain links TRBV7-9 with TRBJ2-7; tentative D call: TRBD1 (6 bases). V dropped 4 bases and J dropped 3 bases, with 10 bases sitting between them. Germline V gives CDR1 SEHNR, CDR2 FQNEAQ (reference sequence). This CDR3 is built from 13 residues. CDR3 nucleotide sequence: TGTGCCAGCAGCTCCACAGGGTTCTACGAGCAGTACTTC. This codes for CASSSTGFYEQYF.

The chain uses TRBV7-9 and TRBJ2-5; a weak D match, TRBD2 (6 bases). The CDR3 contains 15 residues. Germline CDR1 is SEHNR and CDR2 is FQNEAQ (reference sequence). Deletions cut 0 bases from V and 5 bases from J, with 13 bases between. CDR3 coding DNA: TGTGCCAGCAGCTTAGCTCGGGCCGGGAGTGAGACCCAGTACTTC. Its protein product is CASSLARAGSETQYF.

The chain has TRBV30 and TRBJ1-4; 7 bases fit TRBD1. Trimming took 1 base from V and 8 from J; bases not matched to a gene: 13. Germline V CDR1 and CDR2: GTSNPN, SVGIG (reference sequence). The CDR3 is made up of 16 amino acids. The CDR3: CAWSAPPYRGGEKLFF. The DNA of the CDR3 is TGTGCCTGGAGTGCCCCCCCGTACAGGGGAGGCGAAAAACTGTTTTTT.

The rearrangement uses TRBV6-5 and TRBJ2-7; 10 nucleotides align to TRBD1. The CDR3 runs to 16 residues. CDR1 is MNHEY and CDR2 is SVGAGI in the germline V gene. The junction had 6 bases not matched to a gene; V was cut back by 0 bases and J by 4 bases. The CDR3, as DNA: TGTGCCAGCAGTTACTCGTGGGACAGGGGATTTTACGAGCAGTACTTC. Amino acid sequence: CASSYSWDRGFYEQYF.

The DNA of the CDR3 is TGTGCCAGCAGACCACGACTAGCGGGGCCGGCGGATGAGCAGTTCTTC. Its protein is CASRPRLAGPADEQFF. The chain couples TRBV28 to TRBJ2-1, with 11 bases lining up with TRBD2. Germline CDR1 is MDHEN and CDR2 is SYDVKM. The ends lost 6 bases at V and 8 bases at J; junction bases unmatched: 12. The CDR3 consists of 16 residues.

This chain's CDR3 is CASSRRTSLNTGELFF. CDR3 coding DNA: TGTGCCAGCAGCCGACGGACTAGTCTAAACACCGGGGAGCTGTTTTTT. The chain joins TRBV7-6 to TRBJ2-2, with TRBD2 identical over 7 bases. Germline V gene data show CDR1 as SGHVS and CDR2 as FNYEAQ. This CDR3 is 16 amino acids long. The ends lost 5 bases at V and 2 bases at J; junction bases unmatched: 8.